Listed below are T cell receptor beta chains from one sample, sequenced in a study of T cells in Graves' hyperthyroidism and ophthalmopathy. Using its own MiXCR run on the multiplex PCR reads, TCRdb lists one record per CDR3 protein. The sample lists 700,000 or so distinct CDR3 sequences, 13% to 15% occurring once. The specimen was blood. These receptors all come from a woman aged 50 to 60 with Graves' ophthalmopathy. Both conserved end residues are part of each CDR3.

TRBV7-9	TRBJ1-1	13	CASTSTENTEAFF
TRBV7-8	TRBJ2-2	15	CASSLGLASAGELFF
TRBV3-2	TRBJ2-3	18	CASSLGLAGGTSTDTQYF
TRBV12-3/TRBV12-4	TRBJ1-1	15	CASRTSGGPNTEAFF
TRBV28	TRBJ2-7	16	CASRTGGHITSYEQYF
TRBV12-3/TRBV12-4	TRBJ1-1	14	CASTGTGGRRGAFF
TRBV20-1	TRBJ2-7	13	CSASPGTSHEQYF
TRBV7-2	TRBJ2-2	16	CASSSRGQTNTGELFF
TRBV12-3/TRBV12-4	TRBJ2-5	16	CASSLGLPRLAGGWYF
TRBV5-5	TRBJ1-4	14	CASSWTENNEKLFF
TRBV4-1	TRBJ2-5	13	CASSQLQEETQYF
TRBV19	TRBJ1-5	12	CASSERPTSPHF
TRBV12-3/TRBV12-4	TRBJ2-3	16	CASTTGRRLQSDTQYF
TRBV29-1	TRBJ1-1	11	CSVIDTTEAFF
TRBV28	TRBJ2-1	16	CASSLFWRRIYNEQFF
TRBV5-1	TRBJ2-1	18	CASSSIWDHSTRHNEQFF
TRBV28	TRBJ2-2	15	CASSFIGGNTGELFF
TRBV29-1	TRBJ2-7	11	CSARENYEQYF
TRBV6-1	TRBJ1-5	14	CASSGGASNQPQHF
TRBV30	TRBJ1-4	14	CAWSIRAKSEKLFF
TRBV7-6	TRBJ2-5	14	CASSLEWADETQYF
TRBV12-3/TRBV12-4	TRBJ1-1	14	CASSPDNANTEAFF
TRBV6-2/TRBV6-3	TRBJ2-2	17	CASSRLPGINRTGELFF
TRBV15	TRBJ2-3	18	CATSRDLKWTGDTDTQYF
TRBV27	TRBJ1-1	14	CASSLLGQGSEAFF
TRBV29-1	TRBJ2-7	13	CSVGVGGYYEQYF
TRBV6-1	TRBJ2-3	16	CASSLTSGSRTDTQYF
TRBV7-8	TRBJ1-1	14	CASSSSTGDTEAFF
TRBV20-1	TRBJ2-1	14	CSAWVASSYNEQFF